Many counts were recorded for the clone carrying this T cell receptor (beta chain). Antigen specificity is unknown. What the library attached to individual cDNA molecules were unique molecular identifiers. MiXCR, applied by TCRdb to the reads, yields one record per CDR3 protein. The sample lists 95,000 to 150,000 distinct CDR3 sequences, 8.5% occurring once. This sample is part of a study of human T cells and chemical hapten exposure. Overall study: How much TCR each sample yielded varied, mostly because pooled library volumes differed slightly.

The junction had 10 bases not matched to a gene; V was cut back by 7 bases and J by 6 bases. CDR1 LGHDT and CDR2 YNNKEL come from the germline V gene (reference sequence). The CDR3 is 15 residues long. Extraction of total RNA was performed on unfractionated whole blood. Overall study results and limits: TCRs whose frequency exceeded 1 in 1000 remained the same following DPC sensitization.

This clonotype originated in a human donor in good health. Some clones in this sample may be carry-over from other donors' samples. The chain recombines TRBV3-1 with TRBJ2-4; TRBD2 agrees at 9 bases. The sample was whole blood. The CDR3 sequence is CASKSAGGPRNIQYF. CDR3 in DNA: TGTGCCAGCAAATCGGCGGGAGGGCCGCGAAACATTCAGTACTTC.